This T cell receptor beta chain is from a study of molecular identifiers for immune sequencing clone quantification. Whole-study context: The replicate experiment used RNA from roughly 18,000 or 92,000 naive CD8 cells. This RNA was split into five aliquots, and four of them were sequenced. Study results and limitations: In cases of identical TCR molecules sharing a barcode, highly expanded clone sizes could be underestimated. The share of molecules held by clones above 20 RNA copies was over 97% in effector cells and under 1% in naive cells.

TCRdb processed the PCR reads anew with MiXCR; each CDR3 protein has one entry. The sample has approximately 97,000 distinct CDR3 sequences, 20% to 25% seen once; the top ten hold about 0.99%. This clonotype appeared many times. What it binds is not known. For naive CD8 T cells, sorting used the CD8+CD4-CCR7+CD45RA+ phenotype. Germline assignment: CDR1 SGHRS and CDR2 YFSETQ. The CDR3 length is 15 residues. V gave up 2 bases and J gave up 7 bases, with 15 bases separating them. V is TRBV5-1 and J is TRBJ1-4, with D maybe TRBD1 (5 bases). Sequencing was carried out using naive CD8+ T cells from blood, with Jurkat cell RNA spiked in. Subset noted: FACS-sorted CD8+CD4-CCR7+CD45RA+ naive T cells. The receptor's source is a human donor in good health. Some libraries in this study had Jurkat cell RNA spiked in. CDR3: CASSFGVRDGEKLFF. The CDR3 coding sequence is TGCGCCAGCAGCTTCGGCGTCAGGGACGGTGAAAAACTGTTTTTT.